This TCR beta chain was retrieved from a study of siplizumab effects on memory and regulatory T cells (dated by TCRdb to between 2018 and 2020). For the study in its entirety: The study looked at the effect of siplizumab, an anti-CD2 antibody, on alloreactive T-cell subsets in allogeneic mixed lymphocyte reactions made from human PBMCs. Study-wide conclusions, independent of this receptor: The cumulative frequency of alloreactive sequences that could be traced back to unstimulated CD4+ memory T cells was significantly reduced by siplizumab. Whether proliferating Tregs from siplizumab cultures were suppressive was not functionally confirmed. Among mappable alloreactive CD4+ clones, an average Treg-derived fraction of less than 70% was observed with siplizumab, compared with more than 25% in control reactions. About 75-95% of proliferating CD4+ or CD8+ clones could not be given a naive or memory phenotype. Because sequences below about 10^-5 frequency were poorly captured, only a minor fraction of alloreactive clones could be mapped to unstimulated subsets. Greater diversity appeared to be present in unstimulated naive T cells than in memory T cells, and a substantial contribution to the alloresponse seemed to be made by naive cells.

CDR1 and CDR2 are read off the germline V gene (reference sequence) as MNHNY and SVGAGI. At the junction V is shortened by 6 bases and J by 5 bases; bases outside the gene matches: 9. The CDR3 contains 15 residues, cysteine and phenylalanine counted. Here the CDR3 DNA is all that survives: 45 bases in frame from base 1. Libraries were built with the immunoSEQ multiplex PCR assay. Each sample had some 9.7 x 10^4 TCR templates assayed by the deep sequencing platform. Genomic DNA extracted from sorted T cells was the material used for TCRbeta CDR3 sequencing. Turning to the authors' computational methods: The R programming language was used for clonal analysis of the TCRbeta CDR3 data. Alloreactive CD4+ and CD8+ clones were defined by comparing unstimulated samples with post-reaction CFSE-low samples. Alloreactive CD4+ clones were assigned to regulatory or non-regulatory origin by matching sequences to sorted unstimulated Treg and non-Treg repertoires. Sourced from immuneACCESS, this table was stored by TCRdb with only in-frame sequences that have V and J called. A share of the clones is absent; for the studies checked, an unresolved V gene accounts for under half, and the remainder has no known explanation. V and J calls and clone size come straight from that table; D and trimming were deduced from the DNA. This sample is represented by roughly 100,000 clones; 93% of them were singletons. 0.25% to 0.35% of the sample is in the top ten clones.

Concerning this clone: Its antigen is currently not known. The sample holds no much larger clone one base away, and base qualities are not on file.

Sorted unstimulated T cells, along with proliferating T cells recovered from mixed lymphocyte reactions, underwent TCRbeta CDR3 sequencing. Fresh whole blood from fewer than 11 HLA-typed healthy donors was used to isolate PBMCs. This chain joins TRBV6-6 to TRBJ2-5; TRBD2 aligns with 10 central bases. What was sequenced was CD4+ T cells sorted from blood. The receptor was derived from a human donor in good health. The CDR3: CASRNGGAGGETQYF. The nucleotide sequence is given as TGTGCCAGCAGGAATGGGGGAGCGGGAGGGGAGACCCAGTACTTC.